One sample yielded the 11 T cell receptor beta chains listed below, sequenced in a study of cytomegalovirus exposure and HLA in healthy donors. Primers included in the PCR were 60 Vbeta and 13 Jbeta primers. Measured with immunoSEQ multiplex PCR; TCRdb has only the in-frame clones, and not every one. The sample consists of 110,000 to 150,000 clones, 70% of them appearing once. Sequencing was performed on PBMCs. Source of these receptors: a woman aged 30 to 39 in good health and CMV-seronegative.

This clone showed up just once. The rearrangement links TRBV6-6 to TRBJ1-6; 9 bases are shared with TRBD1. This CDR3 is 15 amino acids long. Germline CDR1 reads MNHNY; CDR2 reads SVGAGI (reference sequence). The junction had 2 bases not matched to a gene; V was cut back by 4 bases and J by 4 bases. In DNA form, the CDR3 reads TGTGCCAGCAGTTCCGGGACAGGGTATAATTCACCCCTCCACTTT. This gives the protein CASSSGTGYNSPLHF.

J is TRBJ2-7 and V is TRBV10-3, with 11 positions matching TRBD2. This CDR3 has 16 amino acids. The junction had 10 bases not matched to a gene; V was cut back by 6 bases and J by 3 bases. The germline gives CDR1 ENHRY, CDR2 SYGVKD. CDR3 coding DNA: TGTGCCATCAGCCTTTCACTAGCGGGAGCCGTCTACGAGCAGTACTTC. Protein sequence: CAISLSLAGAVYEQYF.

The chain links TRBV5-4 to TRBJ2-2; 13 bases align to TRBD2. The CDR3 runs 16 residues. With V trimmed by 4 bases and J by 5 bases, 5 bases remained unmatched. Germline lookup yields CDR1 SGHNT and CDR2 YYREEE (reference sequence). CDR3 in amino acids: CASSEGLAGSTGELFF. DNA for the CDR3: TGTGCCAGCAGCGAGGGACTAGCGGGAAGTACCGGGGAGCTGTTTTTT.

Notes on this clone: The identical CDR3 is also encoded by other nucleotide sequences in the sample. The chain has TRBV5-1 and TRBJ2-3; perhaps TRBD2 as D (7 bases). Trimming pared 1 base from V and 6 bases from J, leaving 18 bases between. CDR3 length equals 16 residues. Germline V CDR1 and CDR2: SGHRS, YFSETQ. The CDR3 loop is CASSLSTWGRGDTQYF. The CDR3 nucleotides read TGCGCCAGCAGCTTGTCGACCTGGGGGAGGGGGGATACGCAGTATTTT. Full variable domain (rest looked up from reference TRBV5-1 and TRBJ2-3): KAGVTQTPRYLIKTRGQQVTLSCSPISGHRSVSWYQQTPGQGLQFLFEYFSETQRNKGNFPGRFSGRQFSNSRSEMNVSTLELGDSALYLCASSLSTWGRGDTQYFGPGTRLTVL.

V is TRBV14 and J is TRBJ2-7; D may be TRBD1 (5 bases). Deletions cut 0 bases from V and 1 base from J, with 16 bases between. Looked up from germline, CDR1 is SGHDN and CDR2 is FVKESK. The CDR3 sequence is 17 residues long. The CDR3: CASSQEGKGQSSYEQYV. Written as DNA, the CDR3 is TGTGCCAGCAGCCAAGAAGGTAAGGGGCAGTCTTCCTACGAGCAGTACGTC.

V usage is TRBV5-1 and J usage is TRBJ1-1; D possibly corresponds to TRBD1 (6 bases). The CDR3 extends over 15 amino acids. Germline lookup yields CDR1 SGHRS and CDR2 YFSETQ. Trimming took off 3 bases at V and 3 bases at J, with 15 bases between the two ends. Written as DNA, the CDR3 is TGCGCCAGCAGCTCAGGGGTTAGGGTAGACACTGAAGCTTTCTTT. This codes for CASSSGVRVDTEAFF.

The V gene is TRBV11-1, the J gene TRBJ2-6; 10 nucleotides align to TRBD1. Germline values: CDR1 SGHAT, CDR2 FQDESV (reference sequence). The length of the CDR3 is 17 residues. The ends lost 3 bases at V and 2 bases at J; junction bases unmatched: 4. The CDR3 DNA reads TGTGCCAGCAGCTTTAGGACAGGGGGGCCTGGGGCCAACGTCCTGACTTTC. Its protein is CASSFRTGGPGANVLTF.

This chain links TRBV7-2 with TRBJ1-5; TRBD1 matches 7 bases. Germline assignment: CDR1 SGHTA and CDR2 FQGNSA. The CDR3 has 16 residues. Trimming took 5 bases from V and 6 from J; bases not matched to a gene: 13. The CDR3 DNA reads TGTGCCAGCAGCCCCGGAGGTAGGGGGCTCAGTCAGCCCCAGCATTTT. This encodes CASSPGGRGLSQPQHF.

The rearrangement uses TRBV2 and TRBJ1-2; 8 bases are a match to TRBD1. Germline values: CDR1 SNHLY, CDR2 FYNNEI. Unmatched junction bases numbered 12, after V lost 10 bases and J lost 8 bases. The CDR3 extends over 13 amino acids. Here the CDR3 reads CATTPGGGVGYTF. For the CDR3, the DNA is TGTGCCACCACCCCAGGGGGCGGCGTCGGCTACACCTTC.

This sequence joins TRBV5-4 and TRBJ1-6, with a tentative D call TRBD1 (6 bases). V lost 2 bases and J 8 bases, leaving 14 bases between the germline ends. Per germline, CDR1 SGHNT and CDR2 YYREEE (reference sequence). This CDR3 has 15 residues. The CDR3 bases are TGTGCCAGCAGCTTAGATGACAGGAAACATTCACCCCTCCACTTT. The encoded protein is CASSLDDRKHSPLHF. The full variable domain, rest sourced from reference TRBV5-4 and TRBJ1-6, is ETGVTQSPTHLIKTRGQQVTLRCSSQSGHNTVSWYQQALGQGPQFIFQYYREEENGRGNFPPRFSGLQFPNYSSELNVNALELDDSALYLCASSLDDRKHSPLHFGNGTRLTVT.

V and J are TRBV6-5 and TRBJ2-7; the D gene is possibly TRBD1 (6 bases). This CDR3 spans 14 amino acids. Germline loops: CDR1 MNHEY, CDR2 SVGAGI. V was shortened by 2 bases and J by 0 bases, with 8 bases between the two germline ends. The CDR3 sequence: CASSYGQHSYEQYV. DNA for the CDR3: TGTGCCAGCAGTTACGGACAGCACTCCTACGAGCAGTACGTC.